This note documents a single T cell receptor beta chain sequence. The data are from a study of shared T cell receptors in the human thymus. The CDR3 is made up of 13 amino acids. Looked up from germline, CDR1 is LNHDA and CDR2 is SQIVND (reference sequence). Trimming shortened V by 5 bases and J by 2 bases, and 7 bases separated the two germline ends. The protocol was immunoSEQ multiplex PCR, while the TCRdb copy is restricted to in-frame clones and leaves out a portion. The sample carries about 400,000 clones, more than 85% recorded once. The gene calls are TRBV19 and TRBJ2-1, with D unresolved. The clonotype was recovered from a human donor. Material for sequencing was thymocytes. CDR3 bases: TGTGCCAGTAGTTCGGTTGCCTACAATGAGCAGTTCTTC. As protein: CASSSVAYNEQFF.